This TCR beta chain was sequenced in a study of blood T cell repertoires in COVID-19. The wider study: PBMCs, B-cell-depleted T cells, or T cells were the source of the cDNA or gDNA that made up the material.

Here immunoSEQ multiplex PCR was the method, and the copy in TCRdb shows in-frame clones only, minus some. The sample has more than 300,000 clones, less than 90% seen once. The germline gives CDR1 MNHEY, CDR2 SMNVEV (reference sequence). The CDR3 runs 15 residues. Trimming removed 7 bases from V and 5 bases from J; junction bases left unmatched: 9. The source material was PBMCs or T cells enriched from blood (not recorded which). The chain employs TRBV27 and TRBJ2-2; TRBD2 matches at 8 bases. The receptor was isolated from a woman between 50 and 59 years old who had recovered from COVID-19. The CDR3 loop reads CASKRVVAGTGELFF. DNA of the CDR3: TGTGCCAGCAAGCGGGTGGTAGCGGGGACCGGGGAGCTGTTTTTT.